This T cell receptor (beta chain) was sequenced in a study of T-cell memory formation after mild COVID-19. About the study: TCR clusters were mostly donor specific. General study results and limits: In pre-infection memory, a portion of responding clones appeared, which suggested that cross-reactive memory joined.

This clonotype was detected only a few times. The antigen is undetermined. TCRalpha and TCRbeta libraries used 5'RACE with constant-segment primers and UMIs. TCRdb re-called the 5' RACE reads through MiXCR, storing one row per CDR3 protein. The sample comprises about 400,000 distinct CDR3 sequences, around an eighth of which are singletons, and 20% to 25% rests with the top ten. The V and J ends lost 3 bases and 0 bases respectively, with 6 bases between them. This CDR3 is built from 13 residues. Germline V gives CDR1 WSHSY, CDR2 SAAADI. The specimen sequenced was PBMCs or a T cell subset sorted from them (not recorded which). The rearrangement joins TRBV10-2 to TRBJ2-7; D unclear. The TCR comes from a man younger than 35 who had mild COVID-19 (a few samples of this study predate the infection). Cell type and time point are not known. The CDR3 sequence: CASSDSRSYEQYV. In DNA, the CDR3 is TGCGCCAGCAGTGACTCTCGCTCCTACGAGCAGTACGTC.